What follows are 31 T cell receptor beta chains derived from one specimen sequenced in a study of blood T cell repertoires in COVID-19. Produced via immunoSEQ multiplex PCR; TCRdb's table is partial and in-frame only. This sample has about 160,000 clones, with about 80% found just once. Sequenced input: PBMCs or T cells enriched from blood (not recorded which). The receptors were sampled from a man aged 50 to 59 who had recovered from COVID-19.

This rearrangement joins TRBV30 to TRBJ2-6, with 14 bases lining up with TRBD2. CDR1 GTSNPN and CDR2 SVGIG come from the germline V gene (reference sequence). Trimming took 5 bases from V and 1 from J; bases not matched to a gene: 7. There are 18 residues in the CDR3. The DNA for the CDR3 is TGTGCCTGGGGACTAGCGGGGGGTTCCTTTTCTGGGGCCAACGTCCTGACTTTC. Translated: CAWGLAGGSFSGANVLTF.

This sequence joins TRBV19 and TRBJ1-2; the match to TRBD1 covers 9 bases. Per germline, CDR1 LNHDA and CDR2 SQIVND (reference sequence). The CDR3 sequence is 15 residues long. Losses at the gene ends were 6 bases for V and 2 bases for J; bases not matched to a gene: 7. The CDR3 loop reads CASRLAGTGNYGYTF. The CDR3 bases are TGTGCCAGTAGGCTCGCCGGGACAGGGAACTATGGCTACACCTTC.

The rearrangement links TRBV7-9 to TRBJ2-5, with 8 bases aligning to TRBD1. The germline V gene has CDR1 SEHNR and CDR2 FQNEAQ (reference sequence). This CDR3 comprises 15 residues. Trimming took 6 bases from V and 5 from J; bases not matched to a gene: 11. The CDR3 protein is CASRSQGGWSETQYF. CDR3 sequence (DNA): TGTGCCAGCAGATCACAGGGGGGTTGGTCGGAGACCCAGTACTTC.

The V call is TRBV24-1, the J call TRBJ2-1, with 8 bases that match TRBD2. This CDR3 is 16 amino acids long. The trim removed 0 bases at V and 5 bases at J, leaving 5 bases unmatched. Germline V gene data show CDR1 as KGHDR and CDR2 as SFDVKD. This CDR3 is CATSDLSTGGNNEQFF. The CDR3 region has the DNA TGTGCCACCAGTGATTTGTCGACGGGGGGGAACAATGAGCAGTTCTTC.

The gene calls are TRBV7-2 and TRBJ2-7; 8 nucleotides align to TRBD2. The CDR3 covers 13 residues. Germline trimming cut 5 bases from V and 5 bases from J; bases unmatched to any gene: 5. Germline CDR1 and CDR2: SGHTA and FQGNSA. The CDR3 nucleotides are TGTGCCAGCAGCCTACTAGCGGTCCACGAGCAGTACTTC. Residues: CASSLLAVHEQYF.

This clone was counted between two and nine times. The V call is TRBV28, the J call TRBJ1-5, with 7 bases lining up with TRBD1. V lost 6 bases, J lost 6 bases, and 14 bases stayed unmatched. The CDR3 sequence is 16 residues long. Looked up from germline, CDR1 is MDHEN and CDR2 is SYDVKM. The CDR3 coding sequence is TGTGCCAGCAGCCCTAGCACTAGGGGGCAATTTCAGCCCCAGCATTTT. Its protein is CASSPSTRGQFQPQHF.

V usage is TRBV2 and J usage is TRBJ2-1, with D tentatively TRBD1 (5 bases). The CDR3 has 14 amino acids. Germline CDR1 and CDR2: SNHLY and FYNNEI. Trimming left V 9 bases short and J 4 bases short, with 16 bases between. The CDR3 is CASLDSFVYNEQFF. The CDR3 coding sequence is TGTGCCAGTTTAGACAGTTTTGTTTACAATGAGCAGTTCTTC.

This chain joins TRBV7-8 and TRBJ2-7, with a weak D call TRBD2 (7 bases). V was pared by 4 bases and J by 2 bases, with 12 bases between. CDR1 is SGHVS and CDR2 is FQNEAQ in the germline V gene. CDR3 length equals 14 residues. In nucleotides, the CDR3 is TGTGCCAGCAGCTCAACGGGGGGCCCCTACGAGCAGTACTTC. Translated, it gives CASSSTGGPYEQYF.

The chain employs TRBV20-1 and TRBJ1-6; 9 positions agree with TRBD1. CDR1 DFQATT and CDR2 SNEGSKA come from the germline V gene (reference sequence). With V trimmed by 6 bases and J by 9 bases, 15 bases remained unmatched. The CDR3 spans 16 residues. The CDR3 DNA reads as TGCAGTGCCAGTACGTGGGGGACAGGGTCTAGTTCACCCCTCCACTTT. Translating gives CSASTWGTGSSSPLHF.

This chain links TRBV25-1 with TRBJ1-1, with D tentatively TRBD1 (5 bases). This CDR3 has 15 residues. V was pared by 2 bases and J by 1 base, with 11 bases between. Germline values: CDR1 MGHDK, CDR2 SYGVNS. In DNA form, the CDR3 reads TGTGCCAGCAGTGAAGGAGACAGAACGAACACTGAAGCTTTCTTT. It is translated as CASSEGDRTNTEAFF.

This chain connects TRBV2 to TRBJ1-4, with 11 bases aligning to TRBD1. The germline V gene encodes CDR1 SNHLY and CDR2 FYNNEI. CDR3 length equals 15 residues. The J segment lost 8 bases and the V segment lost 7 bases, leaving 9 bases of the junction unmatched. The CDR3 region is CASNPRGTGGEKLFF. The CDR3 DNA reads as TGTGCCAGCAACCCAAGAGGGACAGGGGGAGAAAAACTGTTTTTT.

Note on this clone: This specimen includes other DNA sequences encoding the same CDR3. V is TRBV14 and J is TRBJ1-1, with a tentative D call TRBD1 (5 bases). The CDR3 runs 14 residues. Germline-derived CDR1 and CDR2 are SGHDN and FVKESK. Trimming pared 1 base from V and 4 bases from J, leaving 10 bases between. CDR3 sequence: CASSQGAGGTEAFF. DNA of the CDR3: TGTGCCAGCAGCCAAGGAGCGGGGGGCACTGAAGCTTTCTTT.

V gene TRBV7-2 combines with J gene TRBJ2-2, with TRBD1 as a possible D gene (6 bases). V was shortened by 3 bases and J by 0 bases, with 8 bases between the two germline ends. The CDR3 contains 15 residues. Looked up from germline, CDR1 is SGHTA and CDR2 is FQGNSA. The CDR3 DNA sequence: TGTGCCAGCAGCTTCGGGACAACGAACACCGGGGAGCTGTTTTTT. Amino acids: CASSFGTTNTGELFF.

The V gene is TRBV5-1, the J gene TRBJ1-6, with 7 bases aligning to TRBD1. Trimming cost V 3 bases and J 7 bases; bases outside gene matches: 4. This CDR3 is 14 amino acids long. The germline CDR1 and CDR2 sequences are SGHRS and YFSETQ. The CDR3 DNA is TGCGCCAGCAGCTCAGGACAGGAGAATTCACCCCTCCACTTT. It yields the protein CASSSGQENSPLHF.

V usage is TRBV13 and J usage is TRBJ2-5, with 8 positions matching TRBD2. V gave up 6 bases and J gave up 3 bases; unmatched junction bases: 6. CDR1 and CDR2 (germline): PRHDT, FYEKMQ (reference sequence). The CDR3 runs to 14 residues. This CDR3 is CASSSGTREETQYF. CDR3 in DNA: TGTGCCAGCAGTTCCGGGACTAGAGAAGAGACCCAGTACTTC.

This sequence joins TRBV18 and TRBJ1-5; 12 bases are shared with TRBD1. Germline-derived CDR1 and CDR2 are KGHSH and LQKENI. Trimming took 5 bases from V and 2 from J; bases not matched to a gene: 4. The CDR3 is 16 amino acids. In nucleotides, the CDR3 is TGTGCCAGCTCATGGGGACAGGGGGCTCGCAATCAGCCCCAGCATTTT. It encodes CASSWGQGARNQPQHF.

The V and J genes are TRBV14 and TRBJ2-6; D uncertain. Germline V lookup: CDR1 SGHDN, CDR2 FVKESK. This CDR3 comprises 16 residues. Trimming cost V 1 base and J 0 bases, with 7 bases left between them. CDR3 sequence reads: CASSQAVYSGANVLTF. CDR3 in DNA: TGTGCCAGCAGCCAAGCAGTTTACTCTGGGGCCAACGTCCTGACTTTC.

The chain couples TRBV4-3 to TRBJ1-4; 7 bases line up with TRBD1. There are 15 residues in the CDR3. Germline V CDR1 and CDR2: LGHNA, YSLEER. After removal of 0 bases from V and 10 bases from J, the junction contained 8 bases not matched to a gene. The CDR3 loop is CASSQDRQGEGKLFF. As DNA, the CDR3 is TGCGCCAGCAGCCAAGATCGGCAGGGGGAAGGAAAACTGTTTTTT.

This clone was detected only once. The gene calls are TRBV4-2 and TRBJ2-1, with D unresolved. The CDR3 length is 16 residues. CDR1 LGHNA and CDR2 YNFKEQ come from the germline V gene. The V and J ends lost 0 bases and 7 bases respectively, with 16 bases between them. This CDR3 is CASSQEISVAVNEQFF. The CDR3 bases are TGTGCCAGCAGCCAAGAAATAAGCGTCGCAGTTAATGAGCAGTTCTTC.

The CDR3 DNA reads as TGTGCCAGCACCCCGAGAACAGGGGGCGCGTCGGTATCTGGCTACACCTTC. Translated: CASTPRTGGASVSGYTF. The chain recombines TRBV2 with TRBJ1-2; 9 bases map to TRBD1. The CDR3 length is 17 residues. Trimming cost V 7 bases and J 7 bases; bases outside gene matches: 19. Germline assignment: CDR1 SNHLY and CDR2 FYNNEI.

The J gene is TRBJ2-7, the V gene TRBV9, with 10 positions matching TRBD1. The CDR3 totals 15 residues. CDR1 and CDR2 from the germline V gene are SGDLS and YYNGEE. V was clipped by 0 bases and J by 7 bases; unmatched bases: 7. The CDR3 DNA follows: TGTGCCAGCAGCGTAGAAGGTGACAGGGGGCAAGAGCAGTACTTC. Translating it yields CASSVEGDRGQEQYF.

Written as DNA, the CDR3 is TGTGCCAGCTCACCACGTAGGGCTGAACAGGGCCGGCACGCGGTCGAAAAACTGTTTTTT. Its translation: CASSPRRAEQGRHAVEKLFF. The V call is TRBV18, the J call TRBJ1-4; possibly TRBD1 for D (6 bases). Germline assignment: CDR1 KGHSH and CDR2 LQKENI. With 1 base removed from V and 8 bases from J, the gap between germline ends came to 29 bases. The CDR3 runs 20 residues.

V gene TRBV27 combines with J gene TRBJ2-6; 7 bases match TRBD1. With 5 bases clipped from V and 0 bases from J, the junction kept 7 bases outside the gene matches. The germline V gene has CDR1 MNHEY and CDR2 SMNVEV (reference sequence). The CDR3 totals 17 residues. CDR3 nucleotides: TGTGCCAGCAGTGGGCGACAGGGCCGCTCTGGGGCCAACGTCCTGACTTTC. The encoded protein is CASSGRQGRSGANVLTF.

The chain employs TRBV7-2 and TRBJ2-5; 10 positions match TRBD2. The CDR3 consists of 15 residues. Trimming removed 5 bases from V and 2 bases from J; junction bases left unmatched: 5. Germline CDR1 SGHTA, CDR2 FQGNSA. The CDR3 sequence is CASSRRTSGQETQYF. CDR3 nucleotides: TGTGCCAGCAGCCGGCGGACTAGCGGTCAAGAGACCCAGTACTTC.

This chain uses TRBV29-1 with TRBJ1-5; possibly TRBD1 for D (6 bases). Germline values: CDR1 SQVTM, CDR2 ANQGSEA. The CDR3 is 14 residues long. V lost 7 bases, J lost 0 bases, and 13 bases lay in between. As DNA, the CDR3 is TGCAGCGCCTGGACAGCGGATAGCAATCAGCCCCAGCATTTT. This sequence encodes CSAWTADSNQPQHF.

The V call is TRBV6-1, the J call TRBJ2-7; TRBD1 might be the D (6 bases). Germline CDR1 is MNHNS and CDR2 is SASEGT. The V end was cut by 3 bases, the J end by 3 bases, with 15 bases between. The CDR3 totals 15 residues. Written as DNA, the CDR3 is TGTGCCAGCAGTGACCGGACGGGACACCTCTACGAGCAGTACTTC. Translated: CASSDRTGHLYEQYF.

The rearrangement uses TRBV5-1 and TRBJ1-1, with 9 bases lining up with TRBD1. The CDR3 sequence is 14 residues long. Germline CDR1 is SGHRS and CDR2 is YFSETQ. With V trimmed by 4 bases and J by 5 bases, 6 bases remained unmatched. The CDR3 coding sequence is TGCGCCAGCAGCGGGGACAGGGTTAAAACTGAAGCTTTCTTT. It specifies CASSGDRVKTEAFF.

This clone was seen a single time. The rearrangement uses TRBV11-2 and TRBJ2-1; the match to TRBD2 covers 15 bases. The CDR3 sequence is 17 residues long. V shed 4 bases and J 1 base; nucleotides not matched to a gene: 2. Germline loops: CDR1 SGHAT, CDR2 FQNNGV. CDR3 in DNA: TGTGCCAGCAGCTCGGGACTAGCGGGGGGTTCCTACAATGAGCAGTTCTTC. This translates into CASSSGLAGGSYNEQFF.

This chain links TRBV27 with TRBJ2-1; 7 positions agree with TRBD1. The CDR3 has 15 residues. V gave up 5 bases and J gave up 1 base; unmatched junction bases: 5. Germline V gene data show CDR1 as MNHEY and CDR2 as SMNVEV (reference sequence). This CDR3 is CASSGDRDSYNEQFF. CDR3 coding DNA: TGTGCCAGCAGTGGCGACAGGGATTCCTACAATGAGCAGTTCTTC.

The sample holds one count of this clone. V and J are TRBV19 and TRBJ2-4, with 7 positions matching TRBD1. Per germline, CDR1 LNHDA and CDR2 SQIVND (reference sequence). This CDR3 has 14 amino acids. J lost 5 bases, V lost 5 bases, and 6 bases had no gene match. CDR3 loop: CASSPSDRQNIQYF. CDR3 sequence (DNA): TGTGCCAGTAGTCCTTCGGACAGGCAAAACATTCAGTACTTC.

The chain combines TRBV15 with TRBJ1-4; the match to TRBD1 covers 9 bases. Per germline, CDR1 LNHNV and CDR2 YYDKDF (reference sequence). Germline trimming cut 0 bases from V and 6 bases from J; bases unmatched to any gene: 5. CDR3 length equals 16 residues. The CDR3: CATSRDSGQGYEKLFF. CDR3 sequence (DNA): TGTGCCACCAGCAGAGATTCGGGACAGGGATATGAAAAACTGTTTTTT.